A selection of T cell receptor beta chains follows, all from one sample in a study of CD8 T cells in Susac syndrome. MiXCR was run by TCRdb on the immunoSEQ multiplex PCR reads, yielding one entry per CDR3 protein. This table has 100,000 to 150,000 distinct CDR3 sequences, approximately 93% appearing once. Sequencing was performed on CD4+ T cells from PBMCs. These receptor sequences come from a human donor with multiple sclerosis. Each CDR3 is given with its conserved first and last residue. D genes are given only for firm matches. Clone size is shown for a subset of rows, as once, few, many or a class of expanded clone.

size,length,J,D,V,DNA,CDR3
-,15,TRBJ1-3,-,TRBV9,TGTGCCAGCAGCGTAGAGGGGACCTCTGGAAACACCATATATTTT,CASSVEGTSGNTIYF
-,19,TRBJ1-6,TRBD1,TRBV9,TGTGCCAGCAGCGACCAGACAGGGGGCCTAAGCTCCTATAATTCACCCCTCCACTTT,CASSDQTGGLSSYNSPLHF
-,15,TRBJ1-1,TRBD1,TRBV5-6,TGTGCCAGCAGCTTCCTCCAGGACAGGGTCGCTGAAGCTTTCTTT,CASSFLQDRVAEAFF
-,17,TRBJ2-3,TRBD2,TRBV7-7,TGTGCTAGCAGCCCGCGACTAGCGGGGGCGGTGGCAGATACGCAGTATTTT,CASSPRLAGAVADTQYF
-,16,TRBJ2-5,-,TRBV5-4,TGTGCCAGCAGCTTTCCTCGGCAGGGGGGAGAAGAGACCCAGTACTTC,CASSFPRQGGEETQYF
-,14,TRBJ1-6,-,TRBV19,TGTGCCAGTGCGCCGGGATCATATAATTCACCCCTCCACTTT,CASAPGSYNSPLHF
-,15,TRBJ2-7,-,TRBV7-2,TGTGCCAGCAGCGTCGGGGATGCTGTCCGATACGAGCAGTACTTC,CASSVGDAVRYEQYF
-,17,TRBJ1-6,-,TRBV14,TGTGCCAGCAGCCACTCGAACAGGAGCTCCTATAATTCACCCCTCCACTTT,CASSHSNRSSYNSPLHF
-,11,TRBJ2-3,-,TRBV6-2/TRBV6-3,TGTGCCAGCAGTTATCAGGATACGCAGTATTTT,CASSYQDTQYF
-,14,TRBJ2-7,-,TRBV14,TGTGCCAGCAGCTTAGCCGGGGCCTCCCCAAGCCAGTACTTC,CASSLAGASPSQYF
-,13,TRBJ2-2,-,TRBV5-1,TGCGCCAGCAGCTCTCAGTCACCCGGGGAGCTGTTTTTT,CASSSQSPGELFF
-,13,TRBJ1-2,-,TRBV20-1,TGCAGTGGAGGAGGCGGGGGGGCGCAGGGCTACACCTTC,CSGGGGGAQGYTF
once,15,TRBJ2-2,TRBD2,TRBV30,TGTGCCTGGCGGGAGGCCGGGTTCGGGACCGGGGAGCTGTTTTTT,CAWREAGFGTGELFF
-,16,TRBJ1-3,-,TRBV18,TGTGCCAGCTCACCACCGTTAAGGGTTGGTGGAAACACCATATATTTT,CASSPPLRVGGNTIYF
-,14,TRBJ1-6,-,TRBV27,TGTGCCAGCAGCTCCGTTGTTGGTAATTCACCCCTCCACTTT,CASSSVVGNSPLHF
-,14,TRBJ2-1,-,TRBV7-8,TGTGCCAGCCAGGCGGGAAGCTCCTACAATGAGCAGTTCTTC,CASQAGSSYNEQFF
-,11,TRBJ2-7,-,TRBV27,TGTGCCAGCCACAAGGGCTACGAGCAGTACTTC,CASHKGYEQYF
once,16,TRBJ2-7,TRBD2,TRBV7-9,TGTGCCAGCAGCTCTAATATAGCGGGGGGCCTGGGGGAGCAGTACTTC,CASSSNIAGGLGEQYF
once,13,TRBJ1-1,-,TRBV9,TGTGCCAGCAGCGTAGACTTCGGCCGGGAAGCTTTCTTT,CASSVDFGREAFF
few,13,TRBJ2-1,-,TRBV30,TGTGCCTTTGACAACCTCTCCTACAATGAGCAGTTCTTC,CAFDNLSYNEQFF
-,13,TRBJ1-2,-,TRBV29-1,TGCAGCGTTGAAGTGGGTTTTTTTTATGGCTACACCTTC,CSVEVGFFYGYTF
-,13,TRBJ2-3,-,TRBV7-2,TGTGCCACTTCGGACAGAATCACAGATACGCAGTATTTT,CATSDRITDTQYF
-,13,TRBJ1-1,-,TRBV7-3,TGTGCCAGCAGCCCATATGGGAATACTGAAGCTTTCTTT,CASSPYGNTEAFF
-,15,TRBJ2-2,TRBD2,TRBV20-1,TGCAGTGCTACGGGCGCTAGCGGGAACACCGGGGAGCTGTTTTTT,CSATGASGNTGELFF
-,17,TRBJ2-3,TRBD2,TRBV7-9,TGTGCCAGCATCCCGAGCGGGGGGCTTCCCTTCACAGATACGCAGTATTTT,CASIPSGGLPFTDTQYF
-,15,TRBJ2-3,-,TRBV11-2,TGTGCCAGCAGCTCGCAAGGGTTTAGCACAGATACGCAGTATTTT,CASSSQGFSTDTQYF
-,17,TRBJ1-6,-,TRBV4-1,TGCGCCAGCAGCCAAGGTGGGGGGAGACAAAAAAATTCACCCCTCCACTTT,CASSQGGGRQKNSPLHF
-,14,TRBJ2-7,TRBD2,TRBV12-3/TRBV12-4,TGTGCCAGCGGGACTAGCGGGGGGATCTACGAGCAGTACTTC,CASGTSGGIYEQYF
-,12,TRBJ1-2,-,TRBV6-5,TGTGCCAGCAGTCAGGGTACTGGTGGCTACACCTTC,CASSQGTGGYTF
-,13,TRBJ1-4,-,TRBV6-1,TGTGCCAGCAGGGTCAGGGAGGGTGAAAAACTGTTTTTT,CASRVREGEKLFF
-,13,TRBJ2-5,-,TRBV6-5,TGTGCCAGCAGTTCCAGGGGTTGGGGGACCCAGTACTTC,CASSSRGWGTQYF
-,12,TRBJ2-7,-,TRBV29-1,TGCAGCGTTGATGGCGCAATCGGCGAGCAGTACTTC,CSVDGAIGEQYF
-,12,TRBJ2-5,-,TRBV25-1,TGTGCCAGTAGTTGGAATCAAGAGACCCAGTACTTC,CASSWNQETQYF
once,13,TRBJ1-5,-,TRBV5-6,TGTGCCAGCAGCTTAAGTGGTCATCAGCCCCAGCATTTT,CASSLSGHQPQHF
-,15,TRBJ2-4,-,TRBV12-3/TRBV12-4,TGTGCCAGCAGTTTGGAAGGGACGGCCAAAAACATTCAGTACTTC,CASSLEGTAKNIQYF
-,14,TRBJ1-5,-,TRBV28,TGTGCCAGCAGTCCGAGGACAGCAAATCAGCCCCAGCATTTT,CASSPRTANQPQHF
few,13,TRBJ1-5,-,TRBV7-2,TGTGCCAGCAGCCAAGCCCCCAATCAGCCCCAGCATTTT,CASSQAPNQPQHF
-,14,TRBJ1-1,-,TRBV11-2,TGTGCCAGCAGCCCGAGAAGGACCTGGACTGAAGCTTTCTTT,CASSPRRTWTEAFF
-,14,TRBJ1-1,-,TRBV12-3/TRBV12-4,TGTGCCAGCAGTTCCCTGGAGGGAGGGACTGAAGCTTTCTTT,CASSSLEGGTEAFF
once,14,TRBJ2-7,-,TRBV7-9,TGTGCCAGCAGTCACTTCGACGGACCCTACGAGCAGTACTTC,CASSHFDGPYEQYF
-,13,TRBJ1-2,-,TRBV20-1,TGCAGTGCTCGAGGCGACGGTAACTATGGCTACACCTTC,CSARGDGNYGYTF
-,16,TRBJ2-5,-,TRBV10-3,TGTGCCATCAGTGAGTCCCTCGGCAGTGCTCGGGAGACCCAGTACTTC,CAISESLGSARETQYF
-,15,TRBJ2-5,TRBD2,TRBV20-1,TGCAGTGCTGGGCTCCGGGGGGGCTGGATGGAGACCCAGTACTTC,CSAGLRGGWMETQYF
-,11,TRBJ1-3,-,TRBV6-5,TGTGCCAGCAACAACGGAAACACCATATATTTT,CASNNGNTIYF
once,14,TRBJ1-1,TRBD1,TRBV2,TGTGCCAGCATTTACAGGGGGCGGAACACTGAAGCTTTCTTT,CASIYRGRNTEAFF
-,11,TRBJ1-1,-,TRBV7-9,TGTGCCAGCAGCTTAGGGGGTTTAGCTTTCTTT,CASSLGGLAFF
-,15,TRBJ1-2,TRBD1,TRBV29-1,TGCAGCGTTGCCGGACAGGGGGCATCTAACTATGGCTACACCTTC,CSVAGQGASNYGYTF
-,14,TRBJ1-2,-,TRBV6-5,TGTGCCAGCAGTTACTCGGGACATAACTATGGCTACACCTTC,CASSYSGHNYGYTF
-,15,TRBJ2-1,TRBD2,TRBV3-1,TGTGCCAGCAGCCCCCGGACTAGCGGGGGGTTGGAGCAGTTCTTC,CASSPRTSGGLEQFF
-,15,TRBJ2-7,-,TRBV3-1,TGTGCCAGCAGCCCGACCGCGGGCCGAACCTACGAGCAGTACTTC,CASSPTAGRTYEQYF
-,14,TRBJ1-1,TRBD1,TRBV7-9,TGTGCCAGCAGCCAGGGGGGTTCGAACACTGAAGCTTTCTTT,CASSQGGSNTEAFF
-,12,TRBJ1-5,-,TRBV30,TGTGCCTGGGATCGTGGCAATCAGCCCCAGCATTTT,CAWDRGNQPQHF
-,16,TRBJ2-5,TRBD1,TRBV6-1,TGTGCCAGCAGGGCCGGGACAGGGGCTCTTGGGGAGACCCAGTACTTC,CASRAGTGALGETQYF
-,14,TRBJ2-1,TRBD1,TRBV6-5,TGTGCCAGCAGTTGGACAGGGCAGATCAATGAGCAGTTCTTC,CASSWTGQINEQFF